One sample yielded the 7 T cell receptor beta chains listed below, sequenced in a study of blood T cell repertoires in COVID-19. Method: immunoSEQ multiplex PCR; TCRdb's copy keeps in-frame clones and lacks some. The sample contains 400,000 to 550,000 clones, 87% of which appear only once. The material sequenced was PBMCs or T cells enriched from blood (not recorded which). The receptors originated from a woman aged 18 to 35 with acute COVID-19.

This chain joins TRBV5-4 and TRBJ2-5; 12 nucleotides match TRBD2. V dropped 6 bases and J dropped 3; count of bases not matched to a gene: 6. The CDR3 length is 15 residues. Germline values: CDR1 SGHNT, CDR2 YYREEE (reference sequence). CDR3: CASTPASGGEETQYF. Written as DNA, the CDR3 is TGTGCCAGCACGCCGGCTAGCGGGGGGGAAGAGACCCAGTACTTC.

The V and J genes are TRBV3-1 (or the pseudogene TRBV3-2) and TRBJ1-2; 10 bases agree with TRBD1. The length of the CDR3 is 13 residues. V lost 3 bases, J lost 7 bases, and 2 bases stayed unmatched. CDR1 is LGHDT and CDR2 is YNNKEL in the germline V gene (reference sequence). CDR3 in amino acids: CASSHDRGLGYTF. The CDR3 coding sequence is TGTGCCAGCAGCCATGACAGGGGGCTTGGCTACACCTTC.

The CDR3 sequence: CASSLEDRAGSPLHF. CDR3 bases: TGTGCCAGCAGCTTGGAGGACAGAGCTGGGTCACCCCTCCACTTT. The chain carries TRBV5-5 and TRBJ1-6; maybe TRBD1 (6 bases). From germline, CDR1 is SGHKS and CDR2 YYEKEE (reference sequence). The CDR3 spans 15 residues. Trimming shortened V by 0 bases and J by 10 bases, and 14 bases separated the two germline ends. The full variable domain, completed using reference TRBV5-5 and TRBJ1-6, is DAGVTQSPTHLIKTRGQQVTLRCSPISGHKSVSWYQQVLGQGPQFIFQYYEKEERGRGNFPDRFSARQFPNYSSELNVNALLLGDSALYLCASSLEDRAGSPLHFGNGTRLTVT.

The chain has TRBV2 and TRBJ2-5; 14 bases match TRBD2. The CDR3 sequence is 19 residues long. The V segment lost 6 bases and the J segment 4 bases; nucleotides outside the gene matches: 16. Germline V gives CDR1 SNHLY, CDR2 FYNNEI. The CDR3 is CASRGRGMGLAGARETQYF. The CDR3 DNA reads TGTGCCAGCAGAGGGAGGGGAATGGGACTAGCGGGAGCTCGAGAGACCCAGTACTTC.

The chain links TRBV27 to TRBJ1-2, with 7 bases fitting TRBD1. Germline values: CDR1 MNHEY, CDR2 SMNVEV (reference sequence). Trimming removed 5 bases from V and 2 bases from J; junction bases left unmatched: 14. The CDR3 totals 17 residues. DNA of the CDR3: TGTGCCAGCAGTCCGCCCAGAGACAGGGAAACCAACTATGGCTACACCTTC. Its protein product is CASSPPRDRETNYGYTF.

The chain carries TRBV11-2 and TRBJ2-5; TRBD1 is a possible D gene (7 bases). With 5 bases removed from V and 5 bases from J, the gap between germline ends came to 21 bases. The CDR3 runs to 16 residues. Per the germline V gene, CDR1 is SGHAT and CDR2 is FQNNGV. This CDR3 reads CASSPGGGGASETQYF. CDR3 coding DNA: TGTGCCAGCAGCCCTGGAGGAGGGGGCGCATCCGAGACCCAGTACTTC.

The chain couples TRBV7-8 to TRBJ1-5; D is perhaps TRBD1 (6 bases). The length of the CDR3 is 16 residues. Germline loops: CDR1 SGHVS, CDR2 FQNEAQ. V gave up 7 bases and J gave up 1 base, with 17 bases separating them. The CDR3 region has the DNA TGTGCCAGCATAGGGGGAACCCGTGGGAGCAATCAGCCCCAGCATTTT. Protein sequence: CASIGGTRGSNQPQHF.